One and the same sample provided the 26 T cell receptor beta chains below, sequenced in a study of T-cell reconstitution after alpha-beta-depleted transplantation in children. Unique molecular identifiers were used in preparing the TCRbeta library. TCRdb redid the calling of the PCR reads with MiXCR, one entry per CDR3 protein. This sample has fewer than 700,000 distinct CDR3 sequences, with roughly 24% found just once. This sample comprised PBMCs, mostly from graft donor cells, obtained 360 days after TCRalphabeta/CD19-depleted stem cell transplant. The receptors derive from a boy younger than two who had a stem cell transplant for acute myeloid leukemia, so the T cells may come from the graft donor.

The V gene is TRBV20-1, the J gene TRBJ2-3, with 9 nucleotides matching TRBD2. The CDR3 totals 17 residues. V dropped 2 bases and J dropped 1; count of bases not matched to a gene: 10. CDR1 DFQATT and CDR2 SNEGSKA come from the germline V gene (reference sequence). As DNA, the CDR3 is TGCAGTGCTAGATCCCTGGCTAGCGGGGACCGCACAGATACGCAGTATTTT. It yields the protein CSARSLASGDRTDTQYF.

This clonotype was picked up a small number of times. The chain combines TRBV7-2 with TRBJ2-7, with D unresolved. CDR3 size: 13 residues. V dropped 5 bases and J dropped 1 base, with 9 bases sitting between them. Germline V gene sequence: CDR1 SGHTA, CDR2 FQGNSA. The CDR3 nucleotides are TGTGCCAGCAGCCGTCAGGATTCCTACGAGCAGTACTTC. As protein: CASSRQDSYEQYF.

The table lists this clonotype with many counts. V and J are TRBV12-3 or TRBV12-4 and TRBJ2-7, with unresolved D. Trimming removed 3 bases from V and 3 bases from J, with 9 bases in between. This CDR3 has 13 amino acids. DNA for the CDR3: TGTGCCAGCAGTTTGTCGGTGGGCTACGAGCAGTACGTC. Its protein product is CASSLSVGYEQYV.

This clonotype has a count of ten or more. The rearrangement links TRBV12-3 or TRBV12-4 to TRBJ2-1; D might be TRBD2 (7 bases). Trimming stripped 2 bases from V and 9 bases from J, with 11 bases between. The CDR3 contains 13 residues. The CDR3 DNA follows: TGTGCCAGCAGTTTAACAGGGAGGGTTGAGCAGTTCTTC. This encodes CASSLTGRVEQFF.

This clonotype occurred a few times. V and J are TRBV2 and TRBJ2-3; 9 nucleotides line up with TRBD1. The V and J ends lost 6 bases and 4 bases, in that order; junction bases with no gene match: 5. CDR1 SNHLY and CDR2 FYNNEI come from the germline V gene. The length of the CDR3 is 14 residues. For the CDR3, the DNA is TGTGCCAGCAGCATGACAGGGGGTTCAGATACGCAGTATTTT. Translating gives CASSMTGGSDTQYF.

This rearrangement joins TRBV28 to TRBJ1-2; D unresolved. V was cut by 3 bases and J by 8 bases, with 13 bases left in between. Germline CDR1 MDHEN, CDR2 SYDVKM. CDR3 length: 13 residues. The CDR3 spells CASSFRALEGYTF. CDR3 sequence (DNA): TGTGCCAGCAGTTTCCGGGCCTTAGAGGGCTACACCTTC.

In this sample, this clonotype turned up once. A clone one base away is much larger, so this may be a read error. V is TRBV25-1 and J is TRBJ2-2; D gene unclear. The CDR3 covers 13 residues. Germline CDR1 MGHDK, CDR2 SYGVNS. In DNA form, the CDR3 reads TGTGCCAGCAGTGAAACCAACATCGGGGAGCTGTTTTTT. Translation: CASSETNIGELFF. The whole variable domain, filled in from reference TRBV25-1 and TRBJ2-2, reads EADIYQTPRYLVIGTGKKITLECSQTMGHDKMYWYQQDPGMELHLIHYSYGVNSTEKGDLSSESTVSRIRTEHFPLTLESARPSHTSQYLCASSETNIGELFFGEGSRLTVL.

There are a few counts of this clonotype. The genes are TRBV7-2 and TRBJ1-1; the D is unclear. Trimming pared 4 bases from V and 3 bases from J, leaving 12 bases between. The CDR3 spans 14 residues. Germline V CDR1 and CDR2: SGHTA, FQGNSA. CDR3 sequence: CASSSSGGDTEAFF. DNA of the CDR3: TGTGCCAGCAGCTCGTCTGGAGGCGACACTGAAGCTTTCTTT.

The chain employs TRBV12-3 or TRBV12-4 and TRBJ1-1, with D hard to call. The CDR3 runs 16 residues. V shed 5 bases and J shed 6 bases, with 22 bases lying between them. In DNA, the CDR3 is TGTGCCAGCAGTCTCCCGGTGGGGTCCCGTACGGCTGAAGCTTTCTTT. As protein: CASSLPVGSRTAEAFF.

This clonotype was counted between two and nine times. This chain joins TRBV12-3 or TRBV12-4 and TRBJ1-5; unclear D gene. The CDR3 contains 15 residues. V was trimmed by 1 base and J by 4 bases, leaving 11 bases between them. The CDR3 here is CASSLEAAVNQPQHF. DNA for the CDR3: TGTGCCAGCAGTTTAGAGGCAGCGGTAAATCAGCCCCAGCATTTT.

There are many counts of this clonotype. V is TRBV5-1 and J is TRBJ2-3; no clear D. Germline assignment: CDR1 SGHRS and CDR2 YFSETQ. This CDR3 region has 17 residues. The V and J ends lost 0 bases and 0 bases respectively, with 14 bases between them. The DNA for the CDR3 is TGCGCCAGCAGCTTGGAACTGAGTAGGGCCAGCACAGATACGCAGTATTTT. It translates to CASSLELSRASTDTQYF.

This clonotype was counted ten times or more. J is TRBJ1-5 and V is TRBV20-1; no definite D call. Germline CDR1 DFQATT, CDR2 SNEGSKA (reference sequence). V lost 3 bases to trimming and J lost 3 bases, with 6 bases between them. CDR3 length: 12 residues. The CDR3 DNA reads as TGCAGTGCTAGCCAAACCAATCAGCCCCAGCATTTT. It yields the protein CSASQTNQPQHF.

This clonotype was recorded at least ten times. This chain connects TRBV19 to TRBJ1-5; D unclear. CDR1 and CDR2 (germline): LNHDA, SQIVND (reference sequence). The CDR3 is made up of 13 amino acids. Between the trimmed V and J ends, which lost 3 bases and 4 bases, there was a span of 7 bases. As DNA, the CDR3 is TGTGCCAGTAGTATCGGAGGGAATCAGCCCCAGCATTTT. Its protein product is CASSIGGNQPQHF.

The chain is built from TRBV12-3 or TRBV12-4 and TRBJ2-7; TRBD2 might be the D (5 bases). Trimming left V 3 bases short and J 3 bases short, with 18 bases between. The CDR3 totals 16 residues. DNA for the CDR3: TGTGCCAGCAGTTTCCACACCGGGGTCCCCCACTACGAGCAGTACTTC. This encodes CASSFHTGVPHYEQYF.

This clonotype has only a few counts. This chain connects TRBV12-3 or TRBV12-4 to TRBJ1-2; weak D call: TRBD1 (5 bases). V was pared by 4 bases and J by 4 bases, with 13 bases between. The CDR3 contains 14 residues. The CDR3 nucleotides are TGTGCCAGCAGTTCCCTGTCAGGGCCCTATGGCTACACCTTC. Its translation: CASSSLSGPYGYTF.

A single count supports this clonotype. The rearrangement links TRBV10-3 to TRBJ2-7; 12 bases fit TRBD1. The CDR3 is 17 residues long. Per the germline V gene, CDR1 is ENHRY and CDR2 is SYGVKD. Trimming took 2 bases from V and 4 from J; bases not matched to a gene: 9. In DNA form, the CDR3 reads TGTGCCATCAGTGAGGGTGGGCCGGGACAGGGGGCTTACGAGCAGTACTTC. Its translation: CAISEGGPGQGAYEQYF.

The chain employs TRBV19 and TRBJ2-7, with TRBD1 matching over 7 bases. The CDR3 runs to 14 residues. Per the germline V gene, CDR1 is LNHDA and CDR2 is SQIVND (reference sequence). V trimming: 3 bases; J trimming: 7 bases; junction bases outside the gene matches: 9. CDR3 sequence: CASSIDRDRVEQYF. The CDR3 DNA follows: TGTGCCAGTAGTATTGACAGGGACCGAGTGGAGCAGTACTTC.

This chain joins TRBV20-1 and TRBJ2-6; D not certain. CDR1 and CDR2 from the germline V gene are DFQATT and SNEGSKA (reference sequence). The CDR3 has 16 amino acids. The V end lost 6 bases, the J end lost 0 bases, and 15 bases lay between the germline ends. CDR3 protein: CSAPLVWGSGANVLTF. CDR3 nucleotide sequence: TGCAGTGCCCCTCTAGTTTGGGGCTCTGGGGCCAACGTCCTGACTTTC.

CDR3 nucleotide sequence: TGCGCCAGCAGCTTGGATGAGCACACCTACAATGAGCAGTTCTTC. This sequence encodes CASSLDEHTYNEQFF. This chain links TRBV5-1 with TRBJ2-1; D gene unclear. Per the germline V gene, CDR1 is SGHRS and CDR2 is YFSETQ. V was clipped by 0 bases and J by 2 bases, with 9 bases between them. This CDR3 spans 15 amino acids.

This clonotype was recorded a few times. The chain is built from TRBV20-1 and TRBJ2-2; perhaps D is TRBD1 or TRBD2 (5 bases each). The CDR3 has 14 residues. CDR1 DFQATT and CDR2 SNEGSKA come from the germline V gene (reference sequence). Trimming left V 4 bases short and J 6 bases short, with 15 bases between. The CDR3 nucleotides read TGCAGTGCTACTACAGGAGGCGACGCCGGGGAGCTGTTTTTT. This gives the protein CSATTGGDAGELFF.

Concerning this clonotype itself: A much more abundant neighbour one base away suggests this may be a read error. The chain carries TRBV6-5 and TRBJ1-1, with TRBD1 identical over 7 bases. Trimming took 5 bases from V and 5 from J; bases not matched to a gene: 8. CDR1 and CDR2 (germline): MNHEY, SVGAGI. This CDR3 is built from 14 residues. The CDR3 sequence is CASSHLTGRTEAFF. CDR3 sequence (DNA): TGTGCCAGCAGTCACCTGACAGGGAGAACTGAAGCTTTCTTT.

The chain joins TRBV7-6 to TRBJ2-3; D possibly corresponds to TRBD1 (6 bases). This CDR3 is built from 14 residues. The ends were cut back, 7 bases at V and 0 bases at J, with 11 bases in the middle. The germline V gene encodes CDR1 SGHVS and CDR2 FNYEAQ. In nucleotides, the CDR3 is TGTGCCAGCACCATAGGGGGTAGCACAGATACGCAGTATTTT. Translated, it gives CASTIGGSTDTQYF.

There are a few counts of this clonotype. The chain combines TRBV12-3 or TRBV12-4 with TRBJ2-3; 7 bases align to TRBD2. CDR3 size: 15 residues. In DNA, the CDR3 is TGTGCGACGACAGTCGAAGCGGGGAGCACAGATACGCAGTATTTT. Translating it yields CATTVEAGSTDTQYF.

The rearrangement joins TRBV20-1 to TRBJ1-5; 12 nucleotides agree with TRBD1. CDR1 is DFQATT and CDR2 is SNEGSKA in the germline V gene (reference sequence). V dropped 5 bases and J dropped 0; count of bases not matched to a gene: 5. This CDR3 has 16 amino acids. The chain's CDR3 is CSAGTGGAYSNQPQHF. The CDR3, as DNA: TGCAGTGCTGGGACAGGGGGCGCCTATAGCAATCAGCCCCAGCATTTT.

This clonotype was found a few times. The CDR3 reads CASSLWVNTDTQYF. The CDR3 DNA follows: TGTGCCAGCAGCTTATGGGTAAACACAGATACGCAGTATTTT. The gene calls are TRBV7-2 and TRBJ2-3, with unresolved D. Germline assignment: CDR1 SGHTA and CDR2 FQGNSA. Trimming left V 2 bases short and J 2 bases short, with 8 bases between. This CDR3 region has 14 residues.

V is TRBV7-2 and J is TRBJ2-2; D remains ambiguous. The CDR3 has 13 amino acids. In germline, CDR1 is SGHTA, CDR2 FQGNSA. V was clipped by 5 bases and J by 5 bases, with 9 bases between them. CDR3 sequence: CASSEDGTGELFF. CDR3 nucleotide sequence: TGTGCCAGCAGCGAGGACGGAACCGGGGAGCTGTTTTTT.